This TCR beta chain derives from a study of T-cell memory formation after mild COVID-19. Regarding the study as a whole: Contracting clones from day 15 to 85 had balanced CD4/CD8; later expanders favoured CD4+. Some responding clones appeared in pre-infection memory, suggesting cross-reactive memory joined.

This CDR3 comprises 13 residues. Per germline, CDR1 SGHRS and CDR2 YFSETQ. With 4 bases clipped from V and 3 bases from J, the junction kept 2 bases outside the gene matches. With regard to this clonotype: What it binds is unknown.

TCRdb recomputed calls from the 5' RACE reads with MiXCR, one row per CDR3 protein. The table shows 250,000 to 350,000 distinct CDR3 sequences, with approximately 16% occurring only once. This chain uses TRBV5-1 with TRBJ2-5; TRBD2 aligns across 8 bases. Material for sequencing was PBMCs or a T cell subset sorted from them (not recorded which). The receptor was derived from a man between 18 and 29 years old who had mild COVID-19 (a few samples of this study predate the infection). Cell type and time point are not known. The CDR3 sequence: CASSNGGEETQYF. The CDR3 DNA sequence: TGCGCCAGCAGCAACGGGGGGGAAGAGACCCAGTACTTC.